Presented here are 25 T cell receptor beta chains from one specimen sequenced in a study of cytomegalovirus exposure and HLA in healthy donors. PCR involved 60 Vbeta and 13 Jbeta primers. Libraries were prepared by immunoSEQ multiplex PCR; TCRdb keeps only in-frame clonotypes and omits some of them. The table shows about 170,000 clones, with under 80% occurring only once. The specimen sequenced was PBMCs. Every receptor here comes from a female donor in good health and CMV-seronegative.

The V and J genes are TRBV9 and TRBJ2-1; 8 bases line up with TRBD2. CDR1 is SGDLS, CDR2 YYNGEE, per germline. The junction had 14 bases not matched to a gene; V was cut back by 3 bases and J by 12 bases. The CDR3 sequence is 15 residues long. CDR3 nucleotide sequence: TGTGCCAGCAGCGAAACCGGGACTAGGGGATTCCCGCAGTTCTTC. Amino acids: CASSETGTRGFPQFF.

The chain employs TRBV19 and TRBJ1-5; 11 bases are shared with TRBD1. Trimming at V came to 8 bases and at J to 9 bases, leaving 12 bases not matched to a gene. Per germline, CDR1 LNHDA and CDR2 SQIVND (reference sequence). The CDR3 consists of 15 residues. The chain's CDR3 is CASSYRDRGDRPQHF. Here the CDR3 DNA reads TGTGCCAGTTCCTACCGGGACAGGGGGGATCGGCCCCAGCATTTT.

The rearrangement uses TRBV9 and TRBJ2-7; 12 nucleotides line up with TRBD1. V gave up 3 bases and J gave up 5 bases; unmatched junction bases: 6. The CDR3 totals 15 residues. CDR1 SGDLS and CDR2 YYNGEE come from the germline V gene. The CDR3 nucleotides read TGTGCCAGCAGCGCACCGGGACAGGGGGCGGACGAGCAGTACTTC. Translation: CASSAPGQGADEQYF.

The chain links TRBV2 to TRBJ2-2; 11 nucleotides agree with TRBD1. V lost 4 bases and J lost 3; bases outside the gene matches: 1. This CDR3 region has 15 residues. Germline V gene lookup returns CDR1 SNHLY and CDR2 FYNNEI. CDR3 coding DNA: TGTGCCAGCAGTGCGGGACAGGGGGACACCGGGGAGCTGTTTTTT. Translated, it gives CASSAGQGDTGELFF.

The chain combines TRBV9 with TRBJ1-3; D may be TRBD1 (6 bases). V dropped 5 bases and J dropped 3 bases, with 18 bases sitting between them. Germline CDR1 is SGDLS and CDR2 is YYNGEE. The CDR3 is made up of 16 amino acids. DNA of the CDR3: TGTGCCAGCAGTTACCTCTCCACAGGGCTTGGAAACACCATATATTTT. Translated, it gives CASSYLSTGLGNTIYF.

The chain uses TRBV28 and TRBJ1-1, with 8 bases fitting TRBD1. J lost 0 bases, V lost 3 bases, and 6 bases had no gene match. The CDR3 sequence is 16 residues long. Germline assignment: CDR1 MDHEN and CDR2 SYDVKM. CDR3 sequence: CASSFPDRDMNTEAFF. The CDR3 nucleotides are TGTGCCAGCAGTTTCCCGGACAGGGATATGAACACTGAAGCTTTCTTT.

This clone was seen a single time. The chain couples TRBV10-3 to TRBJ1-2; 8 bases map to TRBD1. The junction had 8 bases not matched to a gene; V was cut back by 2 bases and J by 3 bases. CDR1 is ENHRY, CDR2 SYGVKD, per germline. The CDR3 totals 16 residues. Here the CDR3 reads CAISEPDRVEDYGYTF. The CDR3 DNA sequence: TGTGCCATCAGTGAGCCGGACAGGGTTGAGGACTATGGCTACACCTTC.

The chain has TRBV4-3 and TRBJ2-4, with 8 bases aligning to TRBD2. Trimming took 1 base from V and 1 from J; bases not matched to a gene: 6. The CDR3 spans 17 residues. The V gene's germline CDR1 is LGHNA and CDR2 YSLEER. CDR3 DNA sequence: TGCGCCAGCAGCCAAGCGGGTAGCGGGGTTGCCAAAAACATTCAGTACTTC. Translating it yields CASSQAGSGVAKNIQYF.

The V and J genes are TRBV7-2 and TRBJ2-5; unclear D gene. The CDR3 has 14 residues. Per the germline V gene, CDR1 is SGHTA and CDR2 is FQGNSA. V gave up 4 bases and J gave up 5 bases, with 14 bases separating them. CDR3 nucleotide sequence: TGTGCCAGCAGCTCCTATGGGCCCACGGAGACCCAGTACTTC. Amino acids: CASSSYGPTETQYF.

This chain uses TRBV5-5 with TRBJ2-2; 7 positions match TRBD1. The CDR3 spans 16 residues. V lost 4 bases to trimming and J lost 3 bases; unmatched junction nucleotides: 9. CDR1 is SGHKS, CDR2 YYEKEE, per germline (reference sequence). CDR3 amino acids: CASSRPGQGDTGELFF. The CDR3 bases are TGTGCCAGCAGCCGACCGGGCCAGGGGGACACCGGGGAGCTGTTTTTT.

The chain links TRBV2 to TRBJ2-3, with D perhaps TRBD2 (6 bases). The CDR3 sequence is 17 residues long. Trimming left V 6 bases short and J 0 bases short, with 19 bases between. Germline loops: CDR1 SNHLY, CDR2 FYNNEI. CDR3 loop: CASSSAVWGTSTDTQYF. In nucleotides, the CDR3 is TGTGCCAGCAGCTCCGCAGTATGGGGGACTAGCACAGATACGCAGTATTTT.

The rearrangement joins TRBV18 to TRBJ1-2, with 8 bases matching TRBD1. The junction had 6 bases not matched to a gene; V was cut back by 3 bases and J by 0 bases. Germline CDR1 and CDR2: KGHSH and LQKENI. The CDR3 extends over 16 amino acids. The CDR3 sequence: CASSPKTGGTNYGYTF. CDR3 coding DNA: TGTGCCAGCTCACCGAAAACAGGGGGTACTAACTATGGCTACACCTTC.

This clone was found a few times. The chain joins TRBV5-1 to TRBJ1-4, with 9 bases fitting TRBD1. The V segment lost 4 bases and the J segment 8 bases; nucleotides outside the gene matches: 9. Germline V gene sequence: CDR1 SGHRS, CDR2 YFSETQ. CDR3 length: 15 amino acids. CDR3 in DNA: TGCGCCAGCAGCAACAACAGGGGGCTAGGGGAAAAACTGTTTTTT. Translated, it gives CASSNNRGLGEKLFF.

The V and J genes are TRBV28 and TRBJ1-2; 11 nucleotides line up with TRBD1. V lost 5 bases, J lost 6 bases, and 5 bases stayed unmatched. The CDR3 extends over 14 amino acids. CDR1 and CDR2 from the germline V gene are MDHEN and SYDVKM. CDR3 nucleotides: TGTGCCAGCAGTCCTCCGGGACAGGGGGATGGCTACACCTTC. Encoded protein: CASSPPGQGDGYTF.

This sequence joins TRBV19 and TRBJ2-1, with 15 bases aligning to TRBD2. The CDR3 covers 16 residues. J lost 6 bases, V lost 6 bases, and 6 bases had no gene match. Germline CDR1 LNHDA, CDR2 SQIVND (reference sequence). The DNA for the CDR3 is TGTGCCAGTAGCCCACCGGGACTAGCGGGAGGCAATGAGCAGTTCTTC. Its translation: CASSPPGLAGGNEQFF.

This chain joins TRBV2 and TRBJ2-6; D is unresolved. CDR3 length equals 12 residues. V lost 6 bases and J lost 2, with 2 bases in between. Germline-derived CDR1 and CDR2 are SNHLY and FYNNEI. The CDR3 protein is CASSAGANVLTF. The CDR3 bases are TGTGCCAGCAGCGCTGGGGCCAACGTCCTGACTTTC.

The chain couples TRBV14 to TRBJ2-1, with 8 bases fitting TRBD2. Trimming cost V 0 bases and J 4 bases; bases outside gene matches: 5. The CDR3 is 16 amino acids. In germline, CDR1 is SGHDN, CDR2 FVKESK. Written as DNA, the CDR3 is TGTGCCAGCAGCCAAGATAGGGTAGCGGGGTACAATGAGCAGTTCTTC. Protein: CASSQDRVAGYNEQFF. Filled out from reference TRBV14 and TRBJ2-1, the complete variable domain reads EAGVTQFPSHSVIEKGQTVTLRCDPISGHDNLYWYRRVMGKEIKFLLHFVKESKQDESGMPNNRFLAERTGGTYSTLKVQPAELEDSGVYFCASSQDRVAGYNEQFFGPGTRLTVL.

The V call is TRBV6-5, the J call TRBJ2-7; D may be TRBD2 (6 bases). V lost 6 bases and J lost 4, with 16 bases in between. The CDR3 is 14 residues long. Germline CDR1 is MNHEY and CDR2 is SVGAGI. The CDR3 coding sequence is TGTGCCAGCAGCTCGCGGGGTCTGGTATACGAGCAGTACTTC. Protein product: CASSSRGLVYEQYF.

The chain joins TRBV30 to TRBJ1-3, with 8 positions matching TRBD1. The J segment lost 7 bases and the V segment lost 7 bases, leaving 6 bases of the junction unmatched. CDR3 length: 12 amino acids. Germline CDR1 reads GTSNPN; CDR2 reads SVGIG (reference sequence). The CDR3 region has the DNA TGTGCCTCGGGTGACAGGGGTAACACCATATATTTT. Protein: CASGDRGNTIYF.

The chain employs TRBV19 and TRBJ2-3, with TRBD2 matching over 13 bases. The CDR3 is made up of 15 amino acids. Trimming took 5 bases from V and 3 from J; bases not matched to a gene: 2. CDR1 is LNHDA and CDR2 is SQIVND in the germline V gene (reference sequence). The CDR3 DNA sequence: TGTGCCAGTAGTTTGGGACTAGCGGGAACAGATACGCAGTATTTT. It is translated as CASSLGLAGTDTQYF.

The V call is TRBV14, the J call TRBJ2-5, with 10 bases matching TRBD2. The germline V gene has CDR1 SGHDN and CDR2 FVKESK. The V segment lost 4 bases and the J segment 5 bases; nucleotides outside the gene matches: 7. The CDR3 covers 15 residues. The CDR3 nucleotides read TGTGCCAGCAGCCCGTCCTTAGCGGGAGGCGAGACCCAGTACTTC. Amino acids: CASSPSLAGGETQYF.

J is TRBJ1-1 and V is TRBV7-8; possibly TRBD1 for D (6 bases). Germline V gene lookup returns CDR1 SGHVS and CDR2 FQNEAQ. V lost 5 bases and J lost 1, with 17 bases in between. The CDR3 is 16 amino acids. CDR3 nucleotide sequence: TGTGCCAGCAGCCAACAGGGACACCCATCGAACACTGAAGCTTTCTTT. This sequence encodes CASSQQGHPSNTEAFF.

The V call is TRBV5-5, the J call TRBJ1-3; maybe TRBD1 (6 bases). CDR1 SGHKS and CDR2 YYEKEE come from the germline V gene (reference sequence). This CDR3 region has 16 residues. V was pared by 2 bases and J by 0 bases, with 12 bases between. CDR3 sequence: CASSLTRGVSGNTIYF. CDR3 coding DNA: TGTGCCAGCAGCTTAACCAGGGGAGTCTCTGGAAACACCATATATTTT. Supplemented by reference TRBV5-5 and TRBJ1-3, the full variable domain reads DAGVTQSPTHLIKTRGQQVTLRCSPISGHKSVSWYQQVLGQGPQFIFQYYEKEERGRGNFPDRFSARQFPNYSSELNVNALLLGDSALYLCASSLTRGVSGNTIYFGEGSWLTVV.

The rearrangement uses TRBV19 and TRBJ2-7, with 12 bases aligning to TRBD2. V gave up 5 bases and J gave up 0 bases; unmatched junction bases: 8. Germline V gives CDR1 LNHDA, CDR2 SQIVND (reference sequence). The CDR3 spans 17 residues. CDR3 sequence reads: CASSPRTSGVSSYEQYF. CDR3 nucleotide sequence: TGTGCCAGTAGTCCACGGACTAGCGGGGTTAGCTCCTACGAGCAGTACTTC.

V is TRBV9 and J is TRBJ1-2; D is undetermined. V was trimmed by 4 bases and J by 8 bases, leaving 12 bases between them. CDR1 and CDR2 from the germline V gene are SGDLS and YYNGEE. The CDR3 sequence is 12 residues long. CDR3 residues: CASSQTAGGYTF. The CDR3 DNA is TGTGCCAGCAGCCAGACGGCGGGAGGCTACACCTTC.